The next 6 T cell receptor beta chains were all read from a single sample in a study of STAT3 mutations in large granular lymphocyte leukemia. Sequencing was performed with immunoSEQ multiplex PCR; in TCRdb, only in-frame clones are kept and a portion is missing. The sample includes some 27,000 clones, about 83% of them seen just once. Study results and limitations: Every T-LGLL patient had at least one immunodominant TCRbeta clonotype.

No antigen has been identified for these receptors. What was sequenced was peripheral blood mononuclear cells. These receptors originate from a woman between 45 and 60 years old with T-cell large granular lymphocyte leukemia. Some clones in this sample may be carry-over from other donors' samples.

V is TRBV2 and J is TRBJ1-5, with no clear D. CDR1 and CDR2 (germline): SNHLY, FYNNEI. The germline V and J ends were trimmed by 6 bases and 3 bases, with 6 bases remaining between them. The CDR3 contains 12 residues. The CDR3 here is CASRNTNQPQHF. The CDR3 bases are TGTGCCAGCAGAAACACCAATCAGCCCCAGCATTTT.

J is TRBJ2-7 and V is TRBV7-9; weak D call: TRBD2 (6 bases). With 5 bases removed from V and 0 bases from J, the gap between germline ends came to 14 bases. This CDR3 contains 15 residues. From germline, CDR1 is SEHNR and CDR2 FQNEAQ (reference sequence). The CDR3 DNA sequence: TGTGCCAGCAGCGCCCATAGCGGAAGCTCCTACGAGCAGTACTTC. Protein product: CASSAHSGSSYEQYF.

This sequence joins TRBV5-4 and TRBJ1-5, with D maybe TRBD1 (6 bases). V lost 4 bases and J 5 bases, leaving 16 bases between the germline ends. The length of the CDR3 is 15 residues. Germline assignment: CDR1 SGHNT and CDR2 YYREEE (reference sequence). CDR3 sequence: CASSRGPVEDQPQHF. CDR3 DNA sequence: TGTGCCAGCAGCCGGGGGCCAGTGGAGGATCAGCCCCAGCATTTT.

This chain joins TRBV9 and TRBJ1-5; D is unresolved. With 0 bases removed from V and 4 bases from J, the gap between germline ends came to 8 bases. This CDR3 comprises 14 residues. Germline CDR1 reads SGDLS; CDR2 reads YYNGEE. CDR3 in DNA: TGTGCCAGCAGCGTAGATTCCCATAATCAGCCCCAGCATTTT. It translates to CASSVDSHNQPQHF.

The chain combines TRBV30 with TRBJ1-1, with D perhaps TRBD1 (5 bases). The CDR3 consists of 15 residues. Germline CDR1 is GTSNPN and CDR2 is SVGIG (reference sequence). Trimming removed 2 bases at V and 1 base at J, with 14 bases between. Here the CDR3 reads CAWSSPGRPNTEAFF. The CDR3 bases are TGTGCCTGGAGTTCTCCGGGACGGCCGAACACTGAAGCTTTCTTT.

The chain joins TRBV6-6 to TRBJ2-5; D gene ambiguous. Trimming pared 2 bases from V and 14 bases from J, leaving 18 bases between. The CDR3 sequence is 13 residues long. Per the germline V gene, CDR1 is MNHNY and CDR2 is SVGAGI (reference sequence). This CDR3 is CASSYTDATLPYF. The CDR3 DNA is TGTGCCAGCAGTTACACAGACGCGACCCTGCCCTACTTC.